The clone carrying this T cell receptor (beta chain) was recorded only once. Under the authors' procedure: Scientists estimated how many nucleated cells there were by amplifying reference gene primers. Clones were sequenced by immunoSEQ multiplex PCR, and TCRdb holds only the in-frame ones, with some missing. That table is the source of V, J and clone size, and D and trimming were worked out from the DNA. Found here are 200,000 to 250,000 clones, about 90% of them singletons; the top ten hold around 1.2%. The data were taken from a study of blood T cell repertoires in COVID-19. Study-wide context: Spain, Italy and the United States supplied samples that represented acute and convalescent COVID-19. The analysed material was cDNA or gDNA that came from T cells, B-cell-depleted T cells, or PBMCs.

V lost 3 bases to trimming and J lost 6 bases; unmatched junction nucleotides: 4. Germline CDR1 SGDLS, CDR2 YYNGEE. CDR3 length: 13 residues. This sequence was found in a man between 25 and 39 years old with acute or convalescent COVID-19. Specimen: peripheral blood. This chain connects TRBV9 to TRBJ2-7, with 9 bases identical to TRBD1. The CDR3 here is CASSAGTGTEQYF. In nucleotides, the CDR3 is TGTGCCAGCAGCGCCGGGACAGGGACCGAGCAGTACTTC.